What follows is one T cell receptor beta chain and its context. Building the TCR beta libraries relied on iRepertoire HTBI primers, and CDR3 regions underwent Arm-PCR. From the multiplex PCR reads, TCRdb called clonotypes with MiXCR, one entry per CDR3 protein. The sample has roughly 500,000 distinct CDR3 sequences, roughly 21% seen once. The data belong to a study of regulatory T cells in long-lasting Graves disease. As to time point: persistent/refractory GD, antithyroid drugs over 5 years with positive TRAb. The TCR library used RNA extracted from PBMCs. The sequencing here drew on peripheral blood mononuclear cells (PBMCs), taken when the disease was refractory, from a patient treated with antithyroid drugs. The receptor comes from a female donor with Graves disease.

The chain's CDR3 is CASSPVTGGYQPQHF. CDR3 sequence (DNA): TGTGCCAGCAGTCCGGTGACAGGGGGCTATCAGCCCCAGCATTTT. This chain links TRBV27 with TRBJ1-5; TRBD1 agrees at 10 bases. The CDR3 loop spans 15 amino acids. Per the germline V gene, CDR1 is MNHEY and CDR2 is SMNVEV (reference sequence). The junction had 6 bases not matched to a gene; V was cut back by 5 bases and J by 5 bases.